One and the same sample provided the 11 T cell receptor beta chains below, sequenced in a study of T cell repertoires in cytomegalovirus infection (dated by TCRdb to the late 2010s). TCRdb records Illumina HiSeq 1500 as the sequencer. The public reads were reprocessed in TCRdb via fastp at Q25 and MiXCR, keeping in-frame beta chains. Rows with a matching CDR3 protein are joined into one entry that keeps the most common DNA and genes. The table for this sample lists about 250,000 distinct CDR3 sequences; 9% to 15% of them were counted only once. The leading ten clones occupy roughly 1.7% of the sample. Sequenced sample: PBMCs. Receptors originate from a human donor in good health (CMV status not recorded). Some clones in this sample may be carry-over from other donors' samples.

This clonotype turned up a few times. The chain joins TRBV29-1 to TRBJ1-1, with TRBD1 matching 9 bases. Germline assignment: CDR1 SQVTM and CDR2 ANQGSEA. The CDR3 loop spans 12 amino acids. The trim removed 7 bases at V and 10 bases at J, leaving 10 bases unmatched. CDR3 protein: CSAQPPGQGAFF. The CDR3 DNA sequence: TGCAGCGCCCAACCGCCGGGACAGGGAGCTTTCTTT.

This clonotype was counted at least ten times. The V call is TRBV28, the J call TRBJ2-1; the match to TRBD2 covers 8 bases. Trimming cost V 5 bases and J 2 bases; bases outside gene matches: 8. This CDR3 comprises 16 residues. Germline CDR1 reads MDHEN; CDR2 reads SYDVKM. CDR3 in DNA: TGTGCCAGCAGTCTACTAGCGGAAGTTCCCTACAATGAGCAGTTCTTC. Amino acid sequence: CASSLLAEVPYNEQFF.

This clonotype was recorded many times. The V gene is TRBV7-2, the J gene TRBJ1-2; 10 bases map to TRBD1. This CDR3 region has 15 residues. V was pared by 6 bases and J by 3 bases, with 7 bases of the junction left unmatched. Germline CDR1 is SGHTA and CDR2 is FQGNSA. The CDR3: CASSLTGGEDYGYTF. In DNA, the CDR3 is TGTGCCAGCAGTTTGACAGGGGGCGAGGACTATGGCTACACCTTC.

In this sample, this clonotype turned up many times. This sequence joins TRBV7-2 and TRBJ2-1; 11 bases align to TRBD2. The CDR3 has 16 residues. V shed 2 bases, J shed 5 bases, and the junction held 5 bases outside the gene matches. Germline V gene data show CDR1 as SGHTA and CDR2 as FQGNSA. The CDR3 here is CASSLRGTSGNNEQFF. CDR3 bases: TGTGCCAGCAGCTTAAGAGGGACTAGCGGAAACAATGAGCAGTTCTTC.

CDR3 DNA sequence: TGTGCCACACAGTTAGTCGACGAGCAGTACTTC. It is translated as CATQLVDEQYF. This chain joins TRBV10-3 and TRBJ2-7; D call uncertain. Trimming left V 10 bases short and J 5 bases short, with 12 bases between. CDR3 size: 11 residues. CDR1 and CDR2 (germline): ENHRY, SYGVKD.

This clonotype was seen at least ten times. CDR3 bases: TGTGCCAGCAGCTTGGCTTTTGGCGGGAGCTCCTACAATGAGCAGTTCTTC. This gives the protein CASSLAFGGSSYNEQFF. The chain couples TRBV7-9 to TRBJ2-1; 7 nucleotides line up with TRBD2. Germline V gene sequence: CDR1 SEHNR, CDR2 FQNEAQ (reference sequence). There are 17 residues in the CDR3. V lost 3 bases and J lost 0; bases outside the gene matches: 8. Together with reference TRBV7-9 and TRBJ2-1, the CDR3 gives the full variable domain: DTGVSQNPRHKITKRGQNVTFRCDPISEHNRLYWYRQTLGQGPEFLTYFQNEAQLEKSRLLSDRFSAERPKGSFSTLEIQRTEQGDSAMYLCASSLAFGGSSYNEQFFGPGTRLTVL.

The chain is built from TRBV19 and TRBJ2-5; D not certain. Deletions cut 1 base from V and 5 bases from J, with 5 bases between. Germline V CDR1 and CDR2: LNHDA, SQIVND (reference sequence). The CDR3 length is 12 residues. CDR3 nucleotide sequence: TGTGCCAGTAGTATAGCATTCGAGACCCAGTACTTC. Its translation: CASSIAFETQYF.

The chain couples TRBV20-1 to TRBJ2-1, with D unclear. The V end was cut by 7 bases, the J end by 5 bases, with 9 bases between. Germline loops: CDR1 DFQATT, CDR2 SNEGSKA (reference sequence). This CDR3 region has 11 residues. The CDR3 loop is CSGHRDNEQFF. CDR3 coding DNA: TGCAGTGGTCATCGGGACAATGAGCAGTTCTTC.

The chain is built from TRBV20-1 and TRBJ2-6; D gene ambiguous. With 3 bases removed from V and 0 bases from J, the gap between germline ends came to 3 bases. The germline gives CDR1 DFQATT, CDR2 SNEGSKA (reference sequence). The CDR3 has 13 residues. The CDR3 bases are TGCAGTGCTAGTGACTCTGGGGCCAACGTCCTGACTTTC. Protein product: CSASDSGANVLTF.

The chain combines TRBV29-1 with TRBJ1-4; unclear D gene. In germline, CDR1 is SQVTM, CDR2 ANQGSEA. V dropped 3 bases and J dropped 4 bases, with 9 bases sitting between them. The CDR3 runs 13 residues. Here the CDR3 reads CSVEGRLNEKLFF. Here the CDR3 DNA reads TGCAGCGTTGAGGGTCGGCTTAATGAAAAACTGTTTTTT.

The sample holds a few counts of this clonotype. V gene TRBV7-3 combines with J gene TRBJ1-1; D may be TRBD1 (5 bases). Trimming cost V 2 bases and J 4 bases, with 14 bases left between them. This CDR3 is built from 15 residues. The germline V gene encodes CDR1 SGHTA and CDR2 FQGTGA. CDR3 amino acids: CASSLGAGLGTEAFF. In nucleotides, the CDR3 is TGTGCCAGCAGCTTAGGGGCAGGATTGGGCACTGAAGCTTTCTTT. Variable domain in full (rest from reference TRBV7-3 and TRBJ1-1): GAGVSQTPSNKVTEKGKYVELRCDPISGHTALYWYRQSLGQGPEFLIYFQGTGAADDSGLPNDRFFAVRPEGSVSTLKIQRTERGDSAVYLCASSLGAGLGTEAFFGQGTRLTVV.